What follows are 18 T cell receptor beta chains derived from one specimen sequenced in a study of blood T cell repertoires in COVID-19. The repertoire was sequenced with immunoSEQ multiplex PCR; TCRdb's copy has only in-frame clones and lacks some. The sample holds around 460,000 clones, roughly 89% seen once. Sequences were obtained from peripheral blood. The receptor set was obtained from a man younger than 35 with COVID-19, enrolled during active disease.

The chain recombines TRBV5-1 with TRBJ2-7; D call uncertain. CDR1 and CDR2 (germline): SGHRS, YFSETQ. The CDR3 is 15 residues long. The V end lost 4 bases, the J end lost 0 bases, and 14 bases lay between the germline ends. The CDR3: CASSPNSRNSYEQYF. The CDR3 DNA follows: TGCGCCAGCAGCCCTAATTCGCGGAACTCCTACGAGCAGTACTTC. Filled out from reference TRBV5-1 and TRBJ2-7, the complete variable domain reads KAGVTQTPRYLIKTRGQQVTLSCSPISGHRSVSWYQQTPGQGLQFLFEYFSETQRNKGNFPGRFSGRQFSNSRSEMNVSTLELGDSALYLCASSPNSRNSYEQYFGPGTRLTVT.

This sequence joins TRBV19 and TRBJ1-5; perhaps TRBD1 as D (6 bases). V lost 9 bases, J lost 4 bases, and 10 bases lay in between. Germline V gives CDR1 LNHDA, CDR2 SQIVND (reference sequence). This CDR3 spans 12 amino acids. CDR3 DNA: TGTGCCAGCAGGGGTGGAAATCAGCCCCAGCATTTT. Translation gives CASRGGNQPQHF.

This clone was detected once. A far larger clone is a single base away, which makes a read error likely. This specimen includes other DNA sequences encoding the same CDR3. CDR3 sequence reads: CASSFSGSSYNEQFF. The CDR3 nucleotides read TGCGCCAGCAGCTTTAGCGGGAGCTCCTACAATGAGCAGTTCTTC. The chain links TRBV5-1 to TRBJ2-1, with 9 bases matching TRBD2. The CDR3 has 15 amino acids. The ends lost 2 bases at V and 0 bases at J; junction bases unmatched: 0. In germline, CDR1 is SGHRS, CDR2 YFSETQ.

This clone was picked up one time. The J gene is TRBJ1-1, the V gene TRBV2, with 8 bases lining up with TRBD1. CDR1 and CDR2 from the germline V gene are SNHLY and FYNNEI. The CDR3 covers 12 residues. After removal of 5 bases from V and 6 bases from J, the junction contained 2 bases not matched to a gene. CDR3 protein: CASSKQGAEAFF. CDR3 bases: TGTGCCAGCAGTAAACAGGGGGCTGAAGCTTTCTTT.

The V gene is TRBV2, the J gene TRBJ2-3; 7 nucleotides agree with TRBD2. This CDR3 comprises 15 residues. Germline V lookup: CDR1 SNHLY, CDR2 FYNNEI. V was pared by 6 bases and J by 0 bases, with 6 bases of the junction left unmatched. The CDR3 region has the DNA TGTGCCAGCAGGGCAATAGCGGGTAGCACAGATACGCAGTATTTT. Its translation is CASRAIAGSTDTQYF.

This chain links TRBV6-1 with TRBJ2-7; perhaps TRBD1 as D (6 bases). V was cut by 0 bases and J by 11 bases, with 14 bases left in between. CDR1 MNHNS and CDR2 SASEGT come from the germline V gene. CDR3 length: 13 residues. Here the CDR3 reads CASSEAVQGEEYF. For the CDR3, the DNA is TGTGCCAGCAGTGAAGCGGTACAGGGAGAGGAGTACTTC.

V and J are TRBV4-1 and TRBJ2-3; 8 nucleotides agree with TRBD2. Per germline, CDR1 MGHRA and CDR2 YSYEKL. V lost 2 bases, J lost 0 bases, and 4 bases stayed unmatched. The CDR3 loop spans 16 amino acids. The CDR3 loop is CASSQTGGGSTDTQYF. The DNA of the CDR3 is TGCGCCAGCAGCCAAACGGGCGGGGGGAGCACAGATACGCAGTATTTT.

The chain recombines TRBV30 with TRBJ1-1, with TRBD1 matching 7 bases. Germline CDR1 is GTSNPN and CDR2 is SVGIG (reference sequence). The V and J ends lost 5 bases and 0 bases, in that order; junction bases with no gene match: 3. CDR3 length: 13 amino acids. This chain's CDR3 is CAWSGQLNTEAFF. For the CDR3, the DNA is TGTGCCTGGTCGGGACAGTTGAACACTGAAGCTTTCTTT.

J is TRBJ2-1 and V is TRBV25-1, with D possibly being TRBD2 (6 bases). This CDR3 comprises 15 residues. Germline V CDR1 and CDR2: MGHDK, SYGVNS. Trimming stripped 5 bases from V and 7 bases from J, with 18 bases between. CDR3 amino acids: CASSSPEGLWNEQFF. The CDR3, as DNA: TGTGCCAGCAGTTCCCCGGAGGGTTTGTGGAATGAGCAGTTCTTC.

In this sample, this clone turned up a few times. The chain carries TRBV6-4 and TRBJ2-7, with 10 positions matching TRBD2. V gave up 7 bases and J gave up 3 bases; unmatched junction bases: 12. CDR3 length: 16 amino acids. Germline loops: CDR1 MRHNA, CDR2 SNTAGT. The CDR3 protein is CASNAAKRGGRYEQYF. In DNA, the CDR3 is TGTGCCAGCAATGCTGCAAAGCGGGGGGGCCGCTACGAGCAGTACTTC.

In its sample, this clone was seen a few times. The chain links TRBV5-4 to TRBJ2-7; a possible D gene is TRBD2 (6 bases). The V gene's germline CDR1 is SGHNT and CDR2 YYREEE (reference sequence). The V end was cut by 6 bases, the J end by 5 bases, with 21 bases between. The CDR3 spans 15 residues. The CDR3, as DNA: TGTGCCAGCACCCAAGGAGGGAGGTCTTCCCACGAGCAGTACTTC. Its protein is CASTQGGRSSHEQYF.

The CDR3 is CASTSTAYNEQFF. CDR3 DNA: TGTGCCAGCACGTCCACAGCCTACAATGAGCAGTTCTTC. The rearrangement uses TRBV2 and TRBJ2-1; D unresolved. The CDR3 sequence is 13 residues long. Per germline, CDR1 SNHLY and CDR2 FYNNEI. Trimming stripped 7 bases from V and 2 bases from J, with 9 bases between.

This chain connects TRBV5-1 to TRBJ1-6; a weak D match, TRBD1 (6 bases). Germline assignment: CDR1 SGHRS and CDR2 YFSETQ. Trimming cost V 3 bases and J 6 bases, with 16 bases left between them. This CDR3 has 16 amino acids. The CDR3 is CASSSGTRGPNSPLHF. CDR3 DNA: TGCGCCAGCAGCTCGGGGACCAGGGGCCCTAATTCACCCCTCCACTTT.

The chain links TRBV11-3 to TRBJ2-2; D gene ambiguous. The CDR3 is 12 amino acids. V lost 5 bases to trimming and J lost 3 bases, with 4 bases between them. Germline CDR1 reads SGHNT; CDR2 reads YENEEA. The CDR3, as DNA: TGTGCCAGCAGCCCATACACCGGGGAGCTGTTTTTT. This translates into CASSPYTGELFF.

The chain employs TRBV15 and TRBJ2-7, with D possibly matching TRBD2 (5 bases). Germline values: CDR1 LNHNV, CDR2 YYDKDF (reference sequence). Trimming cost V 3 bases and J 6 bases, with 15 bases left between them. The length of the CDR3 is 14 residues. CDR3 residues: CATSSGLSGSEQYF. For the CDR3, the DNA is TGTGCCACCAGCAGTGGACTTTCGGGCTCCGAGCAGTACTTC.

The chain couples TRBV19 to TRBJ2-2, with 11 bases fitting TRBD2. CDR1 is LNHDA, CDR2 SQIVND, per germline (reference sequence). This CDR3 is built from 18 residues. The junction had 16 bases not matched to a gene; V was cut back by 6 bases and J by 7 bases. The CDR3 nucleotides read TGTGCCAGTAGGACCGGGGCCCCTAGCGGGGGGACCGGCGGGGAGCTGTTTTTT. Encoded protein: CASRTGAPSGGTGGELFF.

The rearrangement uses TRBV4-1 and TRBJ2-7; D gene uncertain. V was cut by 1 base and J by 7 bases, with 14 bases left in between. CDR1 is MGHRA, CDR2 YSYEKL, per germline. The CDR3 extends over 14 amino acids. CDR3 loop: CASSQGDVVREQYF. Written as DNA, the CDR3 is TGCGCCAGCAGCCAAGGAGACGTCGTGAGGGAGCAGTACTTC.

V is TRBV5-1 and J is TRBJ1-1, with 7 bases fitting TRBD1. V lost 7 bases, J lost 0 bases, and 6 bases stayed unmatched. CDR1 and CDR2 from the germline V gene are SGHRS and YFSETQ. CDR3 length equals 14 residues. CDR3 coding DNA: TGCGCCAGCGGAGGGGGCGGCGTGAACACTGAAGCTTTCTTT. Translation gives CASGGGGVNTEAFF.